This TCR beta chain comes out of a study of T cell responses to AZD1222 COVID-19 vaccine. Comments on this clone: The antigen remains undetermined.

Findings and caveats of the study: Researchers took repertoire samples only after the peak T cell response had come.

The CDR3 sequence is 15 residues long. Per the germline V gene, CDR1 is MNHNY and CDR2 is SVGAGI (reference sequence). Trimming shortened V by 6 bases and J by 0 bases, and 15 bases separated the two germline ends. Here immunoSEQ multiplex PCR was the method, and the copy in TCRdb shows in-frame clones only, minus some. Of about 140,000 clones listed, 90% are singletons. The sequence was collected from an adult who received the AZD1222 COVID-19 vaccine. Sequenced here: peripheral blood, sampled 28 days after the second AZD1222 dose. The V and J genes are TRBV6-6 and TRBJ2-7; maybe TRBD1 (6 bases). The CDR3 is CASREQGPLSYEQYF. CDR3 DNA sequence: TGTGCCAGCAGGGAACAGGGCCCCCTCTCCTACGAGCAGTACTTC.